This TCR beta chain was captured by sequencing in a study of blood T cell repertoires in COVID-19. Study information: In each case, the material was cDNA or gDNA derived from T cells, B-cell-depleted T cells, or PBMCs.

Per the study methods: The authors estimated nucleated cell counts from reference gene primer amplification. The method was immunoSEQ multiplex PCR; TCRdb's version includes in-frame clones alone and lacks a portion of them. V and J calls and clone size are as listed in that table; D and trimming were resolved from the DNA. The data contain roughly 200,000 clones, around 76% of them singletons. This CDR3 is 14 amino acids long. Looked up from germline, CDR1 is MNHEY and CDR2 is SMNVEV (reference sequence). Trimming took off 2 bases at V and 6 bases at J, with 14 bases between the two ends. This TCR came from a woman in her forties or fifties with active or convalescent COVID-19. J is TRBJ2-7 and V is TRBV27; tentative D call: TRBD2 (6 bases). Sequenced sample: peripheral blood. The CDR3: CASSLSRGKREQYF. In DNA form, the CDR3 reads TGTGCCAGCAGTTTAAGCCGGGGGAAACGCGAGCAGTACTTC.